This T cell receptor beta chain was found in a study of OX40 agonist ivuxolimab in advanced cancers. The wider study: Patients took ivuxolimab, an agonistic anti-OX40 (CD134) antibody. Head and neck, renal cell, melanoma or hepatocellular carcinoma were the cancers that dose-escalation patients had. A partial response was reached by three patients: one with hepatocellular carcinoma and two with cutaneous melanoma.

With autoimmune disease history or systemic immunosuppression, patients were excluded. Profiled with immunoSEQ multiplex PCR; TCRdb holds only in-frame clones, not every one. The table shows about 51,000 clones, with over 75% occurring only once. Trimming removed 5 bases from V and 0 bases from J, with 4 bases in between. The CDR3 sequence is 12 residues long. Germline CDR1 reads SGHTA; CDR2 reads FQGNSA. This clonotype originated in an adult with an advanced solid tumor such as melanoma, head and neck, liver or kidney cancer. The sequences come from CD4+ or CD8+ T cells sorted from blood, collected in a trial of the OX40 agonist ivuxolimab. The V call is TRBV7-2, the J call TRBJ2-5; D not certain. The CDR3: CASSRYQETQYF. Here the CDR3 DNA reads TGTGCCAGCAGCCGGTACCAAGAGACCCAGTACTTC. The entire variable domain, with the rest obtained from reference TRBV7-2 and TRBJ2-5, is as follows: GAGVSQSPSNKVTEKGKDVELRCDPISGHTALYWYRQSLGQGLEFLIYFQGNSAPDKSGLPSDRFSAERTGGSVSTLTIQRTQQEDSAVYLCASSRYQETQYFGPGTRLLVL.